Listed here are 2 T cell receptor beta chains from one sample, sequenced in a study of coeliac disease. Only in-frame clones appear in the TCRdb table, and some are missing; sequencing was by immunoSEQ multiplex PCR. The sample consists of some 3,600 clones, approximately 50% of them appearing once. The specimen was lymphocytes from the gut lamina propria. Every receptor here comes from a man in his sixties or seventies without celiac disease.

In its sample, this clone is large (0.1 to 1%). The J gene is TRBJ1-5, the V gene TRBV6-6; D not resolved. Trimming left V 6 bases short and J 15 bases short, with 18 bases between. Germline values: CDR1 MNHNY, CDR2 SVGAGI (reference sequence). This CDR3 spans 12 amino acids. This CDR3 reads CASSLSREFPHF. For the CDR3, the DNA is TGTGCCAGCAGCCTTTCCCGGGAGTTTCCGCATTTT.

Within the sample, this clone is large (0.1 to 1%). J is TRBJ2-7 and V is TRBV10-3; perhaps TRBD2 as D (5 bases). This CDR3 has 14 residues. The V gene lost 3 bases and the J gene lost 3 bases, with 12 bases spanning the gap. The germline V gene has CDR1 ENHRY and CDR2 SYGVKD. CDR3 sequence reads: CAISEEGRGYEQYF. DNA of the CDR3: TGTGCCATCAGTGAAGAGGGTAGAGGCTACGAGCAGTACTTC.